The 7 T cell receptor beta chains below were found in one sample sequenced in a study of cytomegalovirus exposure and HLA in healthy donors. Primers included in the PCR were 60 Vbeta and 13 Jbeta primers. Clones were sequenced by immunoSEQ multiplex PCR, and TCRdb holds only the in-frame ones, with some missing. The sample shows around 120,000 clones, around 67% of them seen only once. The sample was PBMCs. These receptors all stem from a woman aged 40 to 50 in good health and CMV-seronegative.

The V and J genes are TRBV28 and TRBJ2-1; 8 bases agree with TRBD1. The CDR3 covers 13 residues. J was trimmed by 5 bases and V by 6 bases; bases with no gene match: 3. Germline V gene lookup returns CDR1 MDHEN and CDR2 SYDVKM. The CDR3 DNA reads TGTGCCAGCAGCCGACAGGGGCACAATGAGCAGTTCTTC. Its translation is CASSRQGHNEQFF.

This clone was recorded once. V gene TRBV5-4 combines with J gene TRBJ1-1; no definite D call. The CDR3 is 13 amino acids. CDR1 and CDR2 from the germline V gene are SGHNT and YYREEE (reference sequence). Trimming pared 2 bases from V and 3 bases from J, leaving 8 bases between. CDR3 DNA: TGTGCCAGCAGCTTAATAGCGGACACTGAAGCTTTCTTT. Encoded protein: CASSLIADTEAFF.

The chain joins TRBV10-3 to TRBJ1-2, with no clear D. V shed 4 bases and J shed 6 bases, with 15 bases lying between them. The CDR3 loop spans 14 amino acids. Germline V gene data show CDR1 as ENHRY and CDR2 as SYGVKD. CDR3 in DNA: TGTGCCATCAGTGCCACGAGGAGGGAACATGGCTACACCTTC. It specifies CAISATRREHGYTF.

This clone was detected many times. CDR3 sequence: CAIWGQRKAFF. CDR3 DNA: TGTGCCATCTGGGGGCAACGAAAAGCTTTCTTT. This chain joins TRBV28 and TRBJ1-1; a weak D match, TRBD1 (6 bases). This CDR3 spans 11 amino acids. Germline V gene lookup returns CDR1 MDHEN and CDR2 SYDVKM. The germline V and J ends were trimmed by 10 bases and 9 bases, with 15 bases remaining between them.

The rearrangement links TRBV9 to TRBJ2-1; 11 bases line up with TRBD2. In germline, CDR1 is SGDLS, CDR2 YYNGEE. J was trimmed by 4 bases and V by 3 bases; bases with no gene match: 6. The CDR3 covers 16 residues. CDR3 region: CASSGPGLAVYNEQFF. In nucleotides, the CDR3 is TGTGCCAGCAGCGGCCCGGGACTAGCGGTATACAATGAGCAGTTCTTC. The full variable domain, its missing parts supplied by reference TRBV9 and TRBJ2-1, is DSGVTQTPKHLITATGQRVTLRCSPRSGDLSVYWYQQSLDQGLQFLIQYYNGEERAKGNILERFSAQQFPDLHSELNLSSLELGDSALYFCASSGPGLAVYNEQFFGPGTRLTVL.

This chain uses TRBV6-5 with TRBJ2-7; 10 nucleotides align to TRBD2. Looked up from germline, CDR1 is MNHEY and CDR2 is SVGAGI. The CDR3 consists of 15 residues. Germline trimming cut 1 base from V and 7 bases from J; bases unmatched to any gene: 7. This chain's CDR3 is CASSYWLAGDLEQYF. Here the CDR3 DNA reads TGTGCCAGCAGTTACTGGCTAGCGGGAGACCTGGAGCAGTACTTC.

The chain links TRBV7-9 to TRBJ2-1; D is unclear. Trimming took off 1 base at V and 15 bases at J, with 22 bases between the two ends. The CDR3 length is 15 residues. Germline CDR1 SEHNR, CDR2 FQNEAQ (reference sequence). The CDR3 coding sequence is TGTGCCAGCAGCTTAGAATTAGGTAGGAGTCGGTATCCGTTCTTC. This encodes CASSLELGRSRYPFF.